Sequencing of this T cell receptor (beta chain) was carried out in a study of shared clonotypes between healthy human individuals. For the study at large: The study drew on two women and three men aged 18 to 49 as donors.

Method: immunoSEQ multiplex PCR; TCRdb's copy keeps in-frame clones and lacks some. The profile shows about 2 million clones, 85% to 95% of them singletons. Germline CDR1 is SNHLY and CDR2 is FYNNEI. This CDR3 region has 13 residues. The V gene lost 8 bases and the J gene lost 1 base, with 10 bases spanning the gap. Sequences were obtained from naive CD4+ T cells sorted from blood. Specified subset: CD45RA+ positively selected. The chain joins TRBV2 to TRBJ2-3; D is unresolved. This receptor was taken from a young man in good health. The CDR3: CASAKDRTDTQYF. CDR3 bases: TGTGCCAGCGCGAAGGACCGCACAGATACGCAGTATTTT.